A selection of T cell receptor beta chains follows, all from one sample in a study of identical twins. TCRdb called the 5' RACE reads again in MiXCR, with one record for every CDR3 protein. The sample lists approximately 240,000 distinct CDR3 sequences; about 14% were seen once. What was sequenced was memory (CD45RO+) T cells sorted from blood. The receptor source for this set is a woman between 18 and 30 years old in good health. Both conserved end residues are part of each CDR3. D genes are given only for firm matches. Rows give clone size only sometimes, using once, few, many, or a class for an expanded clone.

V: TRBV12-3/TRBV12-4; J: TRBJ2-3; D: .; size: .; DNA: TGTGCCAGCAGTCCCCGGCGTCATACGCAGTATTTT; CDR3: CASSPRRHTQYF
V: TRBV20-1; J: TRBJ2-7; D: .; size: .; DNA: TGCAGTGCTAGAGATCAATTGGACTCAACCTACGAGCAGTACTTC; CDR3: CSARDQLDSTYEQYF
V: TRBV9; J: TRBJ2-3; D: TRBD2; size: few; DNA: TGTGCCAGCAGCGTAGGGATAGCGGGAGTTCGAACAGATACGCAGTATTTT; CDR3: CASSVGIAGVRTDTQYF
V: TRBV20-1; J: TRBJ2-7; D: TRBD1; size: .; DNA: TGCAGTGCTAGTATGGGACAGGTGGCCTACGAGCAGTACTTC; CDR3: CSASMGQVAYEQYF
V: TRBV30; J: TRBJ2-7; D: .; size: many; DNA: TGTGCCTGGAGCGGAGACTCCTCATCGCGCTACGAGCAGTACTTC; CDR3: CAWSGDSSSRYEQYF
V: TRBV7-9; J: TRBJ2-1; D: TRBD2; size: few; DNA: TGTGCCAGCAGCTCACTAGCGGGAGCGGTCTACAATGAGCAGTTCTTC; CDR3: CASSSLAGAVYNEQFF
V: TRBV5-1; J: TRBJ2-3; D: .; size: .; DNA: TGCCCCAGCAGTGCGTTCAGCACAGATACGCAGTATTTT; CDR3: CPSSAFSTDTQYF
V: TRBV5-1; J: TRBJ1-1; D: TRBD1; size: .; DNA: TGCGCCAGCAGCTTATGGGACAGCCGGAACACTGAAGCTTTCTTT; CDR3: CASSLWDSRNTEAFF
V: TRBV7-6; J: TRBJ2-3; D: .; size: .; DNA: TGTGCCAGCAGCTCCGCCTGGACAGATACGCAGTATTTT; CDR3: CASSSAWTDTQYF
V: TRBV29-1; J: TRBJ2-1; D: TRBD2; size: .; DNA: TGCAGCGTTGAAGGGACTAGCGGGAGCGTGGATGAGCAGTTCTTC; CDR3: CSVEGTSGSVDEQFF